Presented here are 17 T cell receptor beta chains from one specimen sequenced in a study of blood T cell repertoires in COVID-19. Sequencing was performed with immunoSEQ multiplex PCR; in TCRdb, only in-frame clones are kept and a portion is missing. The sample has fewer than 250,000 clones; 65% to 80% are singletons. Sequencing input: peripheral blood. These receptors all come from a woman between 50 and 59 years old with acute or convalescent COVID-19.

The chain joins TRBV6-6 to TRBJ1-4; no clear D. In germline, CDR1 is MNHNY, CDR2 SVGAGI (reference sequence). The germline V and J ends were trimmed by 6 bases and 0 bases, with 11 bases remaining between them. The CDR3 spans 15 residues. The CDR3 DNA reads TGTGCCAGCAGCCCGAAAGTAGCAACTAATGAAAAACTGTTTTTT. Protein sequence: CASSPKVATNEKLFF.

The chain has TRBV21-1 and TRBJ2-7; the table's D call, TRBD1, was not checked against the DNA. TRBV21-1 is a documented pseudogene. The CDR3 contains 16 residues. The CDR3 here is CASSTLGDRVVREQYF. Here the CDR3 DNA reads TGTGCCAGCAGCACCTTGGGGGACAGGGTCGTTCGCGAGCAGTACTTC.

The genes are TRBV28 and TRBJ1-1, with D maybe TRBD1 (5 bases). The germline gives CDR1 MDHEN, CDR2 SYDVKM. The germline V and J ends were trimmed by 11 bases and 1 base, with 11 bases remaining between them. This CDR3 region has 12 residues. The CDR3 here is CAGRQPNTEAFF. The CDR3, as DNA: TGTGCCGGAAGACAGCCGAACACTGAAGCTTTCTTT.

V is TRBV7-2 and J is TRBJ2-1; no firm D call. The germline V gene has CDR1 SGHTA and CDR2 FQGNSA. The CDR3 length is 14 residues. Trimming removed 2 bases from V and 7 bases from J, with 12 bases in between. CDR3 sequence reads: CASSLMTGRNEQFF. DNA of the CDR3: TGTGCCAGCAGCTTAATGACGGGTAGGAATGAGCAGTTCTTC. The variable domain in full, completed from reference TRBV7-2 and TRBJ2-1, reads GAGVSQSPSNKVTEKGKDVELRCDPISGHTALYWYRQSLGQGLEFLIYFQGNSAPDKSGLPSDRFSAERTGGSVSTLTIQRTQQEDSAVYLCASSLMTGRNEQFFGPGTRLTVL.

V is TRBV9 and J is TRBJ2-3; D is perhaps TRBD2 (6 bases). There are 19 residues in the CDR3. CDR1 is SGDLS and CDR2 is YYNGEE in the germline V gene. V was pared by 4 bases and J by 0 bases, with 24 bases between. In DNA, the CDR3 is TGTGCCAGCAGCCCCCGATGGGGGGAGGCCGCCACTAGCACAGATACGCAGTATTTT. Its translation: CASSPRWGEAATSTDTQYF.

The chain carries TRBV6-5 and TRBJ2-5; D may be TRBD1 (6 bases). In germline, CDR1 is MNHEY, CDR2 SVGAGI. V lost 5 bases to trimming and J lost 0 bases, with 10 bases between them. CDR3 size: 14 residues. As DNA, the CDR3 is TGTGCCAGCAGTCGACAGGCCTACCAAGAGACCCAGTACTTC. Its protein product is CASSRQAYQETQYF.

This clone has just a few counts. The J gene is TRBJ2-3, the V gene TRBV5-1, with 7 bases matching TRBD2. Germline CDR1 reads SGHRS; CDR2 reads YFSETQ. Germline trimming cut 0 bases from V and 0 bases from J; bases unmatched to any gene: 13. This CDR3 is built from 19 residues. CDR3 sequence: CASSLGNLLKAGSTDTQYF. The CDR3 DNA reads as TGCGCCAGCAGCTTGGGGAACCTATTAAAAGCGGGAAGCACAGATACGCAGTATTTT.

This clone was seen only a few times. This sequence joins TRBV3-1 (or the pseudogene TRBV3-2) and TRBJ1-1; tentatively, D is TRBD1 (5 bases). Trimming took 4 bases from V and 2 from J, leaving 14 bases between them. CDR3 length equals 15 residues. Germline lookup yields CDR1 LGHDT and CDR2 YNNKEL (reference sequence). In DNA form, the CDR3 reads TGTGCCAGCAGCCGCCTTGGAGGGGCCAACACTGAAGCTTTCTTT. This codes for CASSRLGGANTEAFF.

The J gene is TRBJ2-2, the V gene TRBV11-2; 8 nucleotides match TRBD2. Germline CDR1 reads SGHAT; CDR2 reads FQNNGV. Losses at the gene ends were 1 base for V and 6 bases for J; bases not matched to a gene: 4. The CDR3 is 15 amino acids. The CDR3 here is CASSLAGGAPGELFF. CDR3 sequence (DNA): TGTGCCAGCAGCTTAGCGGGGGGGGCCCCCGGGGAGCTGTTTTTT.

This clone occurred once. V gene TRBV28 combines with J gene TRBJ2-7, with 9 bases fitting TRBD2. This CDR3 region has 14 residues. V shed 7 bases, J shed 2 bases, and the junction held 6 bases outside the gene matches. CDR1 MDHEN and CDR2 SYDVKM come from the germline V gene. This CDR3 is CASTLAGMTYEQYF. In nucleotides, the CDR3 is TGTGCCAGCACCCTAGCGGGGATGACCTACGAGCAGTACTTC.

The V call is TRBV5-5, the J call TRBJ1-1; 7 bases are shared with TRBD1. V lost 4 bases to trimming and J lost 6 bases; unmatched junction nucleotides: 6. The CDR3 covers 13 residues. The germline V gene has CDR1 SGHKS and CDR2 YYEKEE (reference sequence). The CDR3 DNA reads TGTGCCAGCAGCCGTCTTGGACAGGCTGAAGCTTTCTTT. This codes for CASSRLGQAEAFF.

The J gene is TRBJ2-3, the V gene TRBV6-1; 11 bases line up with TRBD2. V shed 2 bases, J shed 1 base, and the junction held 2 bases outside the gene matches. The CDR3 extends over 16 amino acids. Germline V gene lookup returns CDR1 MNHNS and CDR2 SASEGT. The CDR3 DNA sequence: TGTGCCAGCAGTGAACAACTAGCGGGAGGCACAGATACGCAGTATTTT. This encodes CASSEQLAGGTDTQYF.

Notes on this clone: The same CDR3 also results from other DNA sequences found in this sample. This chain connects TRBV6-5 to TRBJ1-5; weak D call: TRBD1 (5 bases). The germline V gene has CDR1 MNHEY and CDR2 SVGAGI. This CDR3 comprises 13 residues. The V end was cut by 5 bases, the J end by 4 bases, with 9 bases between. CDR3 nucleotide sequence: TGTGCCAGCAGTAGGGGTAGTAATCAGCCCCAGCATTTT. Translated, it gives CASSRGSNQPQHF.

The chain links TRBV11-3 to TRBJ1-1; 7 bases are shared with TRBD1. V was clipped by 5 bases and J by 0 bases; unmatched bases: 6. The CDR3 runs to 15 residues. Germline V gene lookup returns CDR1 SGHNT and CDR2 YENEEA. The CDR3 sequence: CASSPRTGLNTEAFF. DNA for the CDR3: TGTGCCAGCAGCCCCCGGACAGGATTGAACACTGAAGCTTTCTTT.

The chain employs TRBV4-3 and TRBJ2-3; 7 positions agree with TRBD2. Germline V gene lookup returns CDR1 LGHNA and CDR2 YSLEER. This CDR3 is built from 17 residues. J lost 4 bases, V lost 0 bases, and 10 bases had no gene match. The CDR3 spells CASSQETPPGGSDTQYF. CDR3 nucleotide sequence: TGCGCCAGCAGCCAAGAAACTCCCCCGGGAGGCTCAGATACGCAGTATTTT.

This chain uses TRBV7-9 with TRBJ1-5; TRBD1 is a possible D gene (6 bases). The CDR3 runs 14 residues. The ends were cut back, 3 bases at V and 5 bases at J, with 11 bases in the middle. Germline V gene lookup returns CDR1 SEHNR and CDR2 FQNEAQ (reference sequence). CDR3 sequence (DNA): TGTGCCAGCAGCTTCGGGGGGCCGGATCAGCCCCAGCATTTT. This translates into CASSFGGPDQPQHF.

This clone was observed a few times. This chain links TRBV18 with TRBJ1-1, with 7 bases matching TRBD1. Germline CDR1 KGHSH, CDR2 LQKENI. The CDR3 covers 13 residues. Trimming cost V 8 bases and J 1 base; bases outside gene matches: 4. This CDR3 is CASQRDRNTEAFF. In DNA, the CDR3 is TGTGCCAGCCAGAGGGACAGGAACACTGAAGCTTTCTTT.